This entry features one T cell receptor beta chain sequence. The antigen is undetermined. The sample originates from a study of T cell responses to AZD1222 COVID-19 vaccine. Only in-frame clones appear in the TCRdb table, and some are missing; sequencing was by immunoSEQ multiplex PCR. The sample holds some 150,000 clones. The V gene's germline CDR1 is SGHRS and CDR2 YFSETQ. The V and J ends lost 4 bases and 4 bases, in that order; junction bases with no gene match: 11. The CDR3 runs 16 residues. General study points: None of the repertoires were sampled until the peak T cell response had passed. White British ancestry dominated among donors, who included more females, and clonal diversity was possibly underestimated.

This clonotype originated in an adult in good health. Sequencing was performed on peripheral blood. V gene TRBV5-1 combines with J gene TRBJ2-7, with TRBD1 matching 10 bases. Written as DNA, the CDR3 is TGCGCCAGCAGCAAAACCGGGACAGGGGTGGGGTACGAGCAGTACTTC. Encoded protein: CASSKTGTGVGYEQYF.